This TCR beta chain originates from a study of blood T cells in healthy people across ages. Findings of the study overall: Researchers said unsorted PBMCs prevented a conclusive naive versus antigen-experienced comparison. Researchers judged that diversity estimates from one million T cells fell short of true values.

This CDR3 is built from 13 residues. CDR1 is MNHNS and CDR2 is SASEGT in the germline V gene. Deletions cut 8 bases from V and 3 bases from J, with 13 bases between. Next came a second PCR, run for about 6 to 11 cycles, which used a sample-barcoded 5' primer along with a J-beta primer mix. The study obtained at least 2.5 million CDR3-containing paired-end reads from every sample. TCRdb re-analysed the 5' RACE reads in MiXCR, keeping a single row per CDR3 protein. The top ten hold around 10% of the sample, which has 1.6 million or so distinct CDR3 sequences, around 35% seen once. This clonotype was detected only a few times. Its antigen remains unknown.

The receptor was derived from a woman between 25 and 40 years old in good health. The rearrangement joins TRBV6-1 to TRBJ1-2, with TRBD1 as a possible D gene (5 bases). Material: blood. This chain's CDR3 is CASQKRGDYGYTF. For the CDR3, the DNA is TGTGCCAGCCAAAAACGGGGGGACTATGGCTACACCTTC.